This T cell receptor beta chain was identified during a study of blood T cell repertoires in COVID-19 (dated by TCRdb to 2018 to 2021). Background on the whole study: Collaborator samples came from the United States, Italy and Spain and covered acute and convalescent phases of COVID-19. The repertoires were released in a freely available public database intended as a resource for research on the immune response to SARS-CoV-2. Samples were obtained from the ongoing ImmuneRACE study (first 160 participants) and from over 1,000 subjects provided by 6 global collaborators. The dataset comprised deeply sampled blood TCRbeta repertoires from subjects exposed to, actively infected with, or recovered from COVID-19. Where available, HLA class I and class II types were taken from metadata supplied by the sample provider and were not determined by assay-based typing. Sample metadata almost always included a de-identified subject ID, COVID-19 status, age in years and sex. The prospective study material was composed of cDNA or gDNA derived from T cells, B-cell-depleted T cells, or PBMCs. The study at large found these results: The quantity of clinical and demographic metadata differed by source and by participant and was supplied without curation.

TCRbeta CDR3 regions were amplified from genomic DNA using the immunoSEQ Assay, a bias-controlled multiplex PCR. The source study handled its data this way. Nucleated cell counts per sample were estimated from amplification of reference gene primers within the assay. To quantify the absolute abundance of each unique TCRbeta CDR3 rearrangement, sequence reads were collapsed and filtered. For each sample, productive Simpson clonality was calculated as the square root of Simpson's diversity index over productive rearrangements. Drawn from immuneACCESS, this table holds only the in-frame rearrangements with V and J called that TCRdb kept. Clones are partly lost; checked studies trace under half to an unresolved V gene and leave the rest unexplained. The DNA was the basis for D and trimming; V, J and clone size are from that table. The sample table lists hundreds of thousands of clones, more than 70% of them with a count of one. Just under 7.5% of the sample is in the top ten clones.

CDR1 and CDR2, per the germline V gene, are SQVTM and ANQGSEA. The CDR3 goes from the cysteine to the phenylalanine over 12 residues. The sequence is cut down to CDR3 DNA, 36 bases in frame from base 1. Deletion took 5 bases off V and 4 bases off J, with a span of 12 bases between the germline ends. One collaborating source in Seattle enrolled patients while the patients were actively infected and followed the patients over time throughout the course of disease. Each collaborating institution followed its own protocols to collect whole blood in K2EDTA tubes. For TCRbeta analysis, collaborator samples were shipped as frozen whole blood, as isolated PBMCs, or as DNA extracted from either sample type. With regard to this clone: Its antigen is still unknown. No much larger clonotype is one base removed from it; base qualities were not supplied.

This receptor was identified in a woman between 65 and 79 years old with COVID-19, enrolled during active disease. The specimen sequenced was peripheral blood. The receptor chain draws on TRBV29-1 and TRBJ2-7; a tentative D call is TRBD2 (7 bases match). CDR3 reads: CSVSRGQYEQYF. The sequence in DNA is TGCAGCGTTTCGCGGGGGCAGTACGAGCAGTACTTC.